These 16 T cell receptor beta chains share one sample of origin, sequenced in a study of blood T cells in healthy people across ages. A second about 7 to 12 cycle PCR used barcoded and J-beta primers. TCRdb re-analysed the 5' RACE reads in MiXCR, keeping a single row per CDR3 protein. The sample lists about 730,000 distinct CDR3 sequences; around 40% were seen once. The sample comprised blood. Receptors originate from a woman aged 55-70 years in good health.

In this sample, this clonotype turned up once. The CDR3 bases are TGTGCCAGCAGCTACCCCAGTCCCGGGACAGGGGCGGGGGATGAAAAACTGTTTTTT. Translated, it gives CASSYPSPGTGAGDEKLFF. The V call is TRBV7-9, the J call TRBJ1-4, with 10 bases identical to TRBD1. The V gene's germline CDR1 is SEHNR and CDR2 FQNEAQ (reference sequence). There are 19 residues in the CDR3. J lost 6 bases, V lost 4 bases, and 17 bases had no gene match.

This clonotype has only a few counts. The chain carries TRBV5-1 and TRBJ2-7; 9 bases are a match to TRBD1. Germline-derived CDR1 and CDR2 are SGHRS and YFSETQ. This CDR3 is built from 16 residues. With 4 bases clipped from V and 1 base from J, the junction kept 9 bases outside the gene matches. The CDR3 coding sequence is TGCGCCAGCAGCGCAACAGGGGGCGCCGGGTCCTACGAGCAGTACTTC. Protein product: CASSATGGAGSYEQYF.

This clonotype was found many times. The rearrangement uses TRBV10-3 and TRBJ2-5, with D hard to call. Deletions cut 6 bases from V and 3 bases from J, with 5 bases between. Germline assignment: CDR1 ENHRY and CDR2 SYGVKD. The CDR3 contains 11 residues. The CDR3 sequence is CAISEKETQYF. The CDR3 DNA reads TGTGCCATCAGCGAAAAAGAGACCCAGTACTTC.

This clonotype was seen a few times. The J gene is TRBJ2-3, the V gene TRBV7-2; possible D gene TRBD2, 6 bases. CDR1 and CDR2 (germline): SGHTA, FQGNSA. This CDR3 has 15 amino acids. Trimming removed 4 bases from V and 6 bases from J, with 17 bases in between. CDR3 region: CASSSLSGVYDTQYF. CDR3 bases: TGTGCCAGCAGCTCCCTGTCGGGAGTGTACGATACGCAGTATTTT.

As for this clonotype: Sequence at one end of the junction differs from germline and may be a read error. This chain uses TRBV6-5 with TRBJ2-3; maybe TRBD2 (5 bases). CDR1 MNHEY and CDR2 SVGAGI come from the germline V gene. CDR3 length equals 18 residues. The DNA for the CDR3 is TGTGCCAGCGGTTACCCCCAAACAGCGGAATCTAGCACAGATACGCAGTATTTT. Amino acid sequence: CASGYPQTAESSTDTQYF.

The gene calls are TRBV11-2 and TRBJ2-5, with D possibly TRBD1 on 5 matching bases. Germline V gene lookup returns CDR1 SGHAT and CDR2 FQNNGV. The CDR3 is made up of 15 amino acids. The V and J ends lost 5 bases and 1 base respectively, with 14 bases between them. For the CDR3, the DNA is TGTGCCAGCAGCGAAATAACAGGTTTCCAAGAGACCCAGTACTTC. Translating it yields CASSEITGFQETQYF.

The gene calls are TRBV6-2 or TRBV6-3 and TRBJ2-7; no clear D gene. The germline gives CDR1 MNHEY, CDR2 SVGEGT. Trimming removed 5 bases at V and 2 bases at J, with 7 bases between. The CDR3 runs to 12 residues. CDR3 region: CASSRTTYEQYF. CDR3 DNA sequence: TGTGCCAGCAGTCGAACTACCTACGAGCAGTACTTC.

This clonotype came up once. The J gene is TRBJ2-5, the V gene TRBV20-1, with 9 nucleotides matching TRBD2. Germline V gene lookup returns CDR1 DFQATT and CDR2 SNEGSKA (reference sequence). V was clipped by 1 base and J by 5 bases; unmatched bases: 8. This CDR3 comprises 15 residues. The CDR3 loop reads CSARVRGTSLETQYF. CDR3 sequence (DNA): TGCAGTGCTAGAGTCAGGGGGACTAGCCTCGAGACCCAGTACTTC.

The rearrangement joins TRBV20-1 to TRBJ2-4; no clear D. The J call may be mistaken, given a closer DNA end match to TRBJ2-5. Germline CDR1 reads DFQATT; CDR2 reads SNEGSKA (reference sequence). CDR3 size: 13 residues. The CDR3 region is CSARPARVETQYF. In DNA form, the CDR3 reads TGCAGTGCTAGACCCGCTAGAGTGGAGACCCAGTACTTC.

This clonotype has just a few counts. The rearrangement uses TRBV7-2 and TRBJ2-1; D is perhaps TRBD1 or TRBD2 (5 bases each). Per germline, CDR1 SGHTA and CDR2 FQGNSA. The CDR3 sequence is 15 residues long. V shed 2 bases and J shed 2 bases, with 10 bases lying between them. In nucleotides, the CDR3 is TGTGCCAGCAGCTTATTGTGGGGGACCTACAATGAGCAGTTCTTC. It specifies CASSLLWGTYNEQFF.

The chain joins TRBV7-9 to TRBJ1-4; a possible D gene is TRBD1 (5 bases). The CDR3 has 12 amino acids. CDR1 is SEHNR, CDR2 FQNEAQ, per germline (reference sequence). The V end lost 5 bases, the J end lost 8 bases, and 9 bases lay between the germline ends. The CDR3 DNA reads as TGTGCCAGCAGCGGGACGGTCGAAAAACTGTTTTTT. It specifies CASSGTVEKLFF.

Notes on this clonotype: The junction differs from germline at one of its ends, possibly a read error. The chain recombines TRBV9 with TRBJ2-1, with TRBD2 matching 8 bases. Germline CDR1 and CDR2: SGDLS and YYNGEE. The CDR3 runs 15 residues. The CDR3 sequence is CASSSGLVSNNEQFF. The CDR3 nucleotides read TGTGCCAGCAGCTCGGGACTAGTCTCCAACAATGAGCAGTTCTTC.

V usage is TRBV6-6 and J usage is TRBJ1-5; 8 bases align to TRBD1. Losses at the gene ends were 6 bases for V and 3 bases for J; bases not matched to a gene: 10. The germline V gene encodes CDR1 MNHNY and CDR2 SVGAGI (reference sequence). The CDR3 is made up of 16 amino acids. Here the CDR3 DNA reads TGTGCCAGCAGGAGCAGGGGGCGAGACTCCAATCAGCCCCAGCATTTT. It encodes CASRSRGRDSNQPQHF.

The chain uses TRBV4-2 and TRBJ1-2, with D hard to call. Germline CDR1 reads LGHNA; CDR2 reads YNFKEQ. This CDR3 spans 14 amino acids. The ends were cut back, 0 bases at V and 8 bases at J, with 13 bases in the middle. The CDR3 region is CASSQEGDSEGYTF. CDR3 bases: TGTGCCAGCAGCCAAGAAGGTGACTCGGAAGGCTACACCTTC.

The V call is TRBV20-1, the J call TRBJ1-2, with D possibly TRBD1 on 6 matching bases. V gave up 2 bases and J gave up 4 bases, with 11 bases separating them. Germline V lookup: CDR1 DFQATT, CDR2 SNEGSKA (reference sequence). This CDR3 has 13 residues. The CDR3 bases are TGCAGTGCTAGAATTACAGGGCTCTATGGCTACACCTTC. As protein: CSARITGLYGYTF.

This clonotype was detected only a few times. CDR3 region: CASSRDRSEKLFF. The CDR3 coding sequence is TGTGCCAGCAGCCGGGACAGGTCTGAAAAACTGTTTTTT. The rearrangement joins TRBV11-1 to TRBJ1-4, with 8 bases aligning to TRBD1. CDR1 is SGHAT, CDR2 FQDESV, per germline (reference sequence). After removal of 5 bases from V and 7 bases from J, the junction contained 3 bases not matched to a gene. The CDR3 extends over 13 amino acids.